This T cell receptor beta chain was recorded in a study of blood T cell repertoires in COVID-19. TCRdb's table, derived via immunoSEQ multiplex PCR, lists solely in-frame clones and lacks some. The sample lists some 300,000 clones, under 90% occurring once. Germline loops: CDR1 LNHNV, CDR2 YYDKDF (reference sequence). The CDR3 covers 17 residues. The germline V and J ends were trimmed by 5 bases and 3 bases, with 19 bases remaining between them. The chain links TRBV15 to TRBJ2-2; D is possibly TRBD2 (7 bases). The TCR originated in a woman between 50 and 59 years old who had been exposed to COVID-19. Sequencing was performed on PBMCs or T cells enriched from blood (not recorded which). Written as DNA, the CDR3 is TGTGCCACCAGCCCGGACTTAGGGGGGGCCCACACCGGGGAGCTGTTTTTT. It yields the protein CATSPDLGGAHTGELFF.